One and the same sample provided the 19 T cell receptor beta chains below, sequenced in a study of vaccination effects on CD4 cells after COVID-19. Isolating CD4+ T cells followed about 11 days of culture. Libraries were prepared by immunoSEQ multiplex PCR; TCRdb keeps only in-frame clonotypes and omits some of them. The data contain tens of thousands of clones, 55% to 65% of them singletons. For these TCRs, the target antigens are not known. The sample consisted of CD4+ T cells from PBMCs cultured without peptide, taken before COVID-19 vaccination. The receptors stem from a human donor who received a COVID-19 vaccine.

The V and J genes are TRBV25-1 and TRBJ2-1; 10 bases line up with TRBD2. This CDR3 is 14 amino acids long. Germline V gene lookup returns CDR1 MGHDK and CDR2 SYGVNS. V shed 7 bases and J 5 bases; nucleotides not matched to a gene: 5. DNA for the CDR3: TGTGCCAGCACCTTAGCGGGGGGTGACAATGAGCAGTTCTTC. The encoded protein is CASTLAGGDNEQFF.

This clone showed up just once. V gene TRBV25-1 combines with J gene TRBJ1-1, with D possibly being TRBD1 (5 bases). The V end was cut by 8 bases, the J end by 7 bases, with 17 bases between. Germline lookup yields CDR1 MGHDK and CDR2 SYGVNS. The CDR3 has 13 amino acids. Here the CDR3 reads CASAQVRSGEAFF. CDR3 nucleotide sequence: TGTGCCAGCGCACAGGTACGGAGTGGTGAAGCTTTCTTT.

This chain's CDR3 is CASSSRLAGGLWKETQYF. The DNA of the CDR3 is TGTGCCAGCAGCTCGCGACTAGCGGGGGGGCTCTGGAAAGAGACCCAGTACTTC. The V gene is TRBV7-6, the J gene TRBJ2-5, with 14 bases matching TRBD2. There are 18 residues in the CDR3. The V gene end was trimmed by 4 bases and the J gene end by 3 bases; junction bases not matched to a gene: 10. Germline CDR1 and CDR2: SGHVS and FNYEAQ.

V gene TRBV6-5 combines with J gene TRBJ2-2; no clear D gene. The germline gives CDR1 MNHEY, CDR2 SVGAGI. The CDR3 consists of 16 residues. The V and J ends lost 0 bases and 1 base respectively, with 9 bases between them. The CDR3 spells CASSYSANWNTGELFF. For the CDR3, the DNA is TGTGCCAGCAGTTACTCAGCGAACTGGAACACCGGGGAGCTGTTTTTT.

This clone was seen more than once but under ten times. The V call is TRBV11-2, the J call TRBJ2-1; 7 bases line up with TRBD2. CDR1 is SGHAT and CDR2 is FQNNGV in the germline V gene. CDR3 size: 19 residues. The V segment lost 0 bases and the J segment 5 bases; nucleotides outside the gene matches: 16. CDR3 sequence: CASSLDYFPDGTINNEQFF. The CDR3 DNA reads TGTGCCAGCAGCTTAGATTATTTCCCCGACGGGACTATAAACAATGAGCAGTTCTTC.

The J gene is TRBJ2-7, the V gene TRBV7-2, with D tentatively TRBD1 or TRBD2 (5 bases each). Between the trimmed V and J ends, which lost 6 bases and 3 bases, there was a span of 21 bases. The germline CDR1 and CDR2 sequences are SGHTA and FQGNSA. The CDR3 extends over 16 amino acids. Here the CDR3 reads CASRPISYRDGYEQYF. CDR3 nucleotide sequence: TGTGCCAGCAGACCGATATCCTACCGGGACGGCTACGAGCAGTACTTC.

This clone was observed a handful of times. The CDR3 nucleotides read TGCGCCAGCAGCCAAGCGACTAGCGGGAGTATCACCGGGGAGCTGTTTTTT. Amino acids: CASSQATSGSITGELFF. J is TRBJ2-2 and V is TRBV4-1, with 12 bases aligning to TRBD2. The germline gives CDR1 MGHRA, CDR2 YSYEKL. Trimming took 1 base from V and 4 from J; bases not matched to a gene: 4. There are 17 residues in the CDR3.

This clone was detected a few times. The V call is TRBV5-1, the J call TRBJ1-2, with D hard to call. V lost 1 base, J lost 3 bases, and 13 bases lay in between. The CDR3 is 15 residues long. Germline-derived CDR1 and CDR2 are SGHRS and YFSETQ. The CDR3 here is CASSLKASLDYGYTF. CDR3 DNA: TGCGCCAGCAGCTTGAAAGCCAGTCTAGACTATGGCTACACCTTC.

There are a few counts of this clone. This chain joins TRBV29-1 and TRBJ2-1; tentative D call: TRBD1 (6 bases). V was pared by 6 bases and J by 4 bases, with 7 bases between. The germline V gene encodes CDR1 SQVTM and CDR2 ANQGSEA. The CDR3 is 11 residues long. This chain's CDR3 is CSVGQYNEQFF. For the CDR3, the DNA is TGCAGCGTCGGACAGTACAATGAGCAGTTCTTC.

This chain connects TRBV12-5 to TRBJ1-1; possibly TRBD1 for D (5 bases). The germline V gene has CDR1 LGHNT and CDR2 FRNRAP. The CDR3 spans 13 residues. V lost 1 base, J lost 4 bases, and 7 bases lay in between. CDR3 sequence (DNA): TGTGCTAGTGGTTTGGGTGGGACCACTGAAGCTTTCTTT. Its translation is CASGLGGTTEAFF.

The rearrangement links TRBV27 to TRBJ2-1; D call uncertain. The CDR3 contains 12 residues. Trimming cost V 3 bases and J 5 bases, with 5 bases left between them. Per the germline V gene, CDR1 is MNHEY and CDR2 is SMNVEV (reference sequence). The CDR3 sequence is CASSFLNNEQFF. The CDR3 coding sequence is TGTGCCAGCAGTTTCCTTAACAATGAGCAGTTCTTC.

This rearrangement joins TRBV6-6 to TRBJ2-5; D remains ambiguous. This CDR3 is built from 12 residues. CDR1 is MNHNY, CDR2 SVGAGI, per germline (reference sequence). The V end was cut by 0 bases, the J end by 5 bases, with 4 bases between. The CDR3 bases are TGTGCCAGCAGTTACTCCGTCGAGACCCAGTACTTC. It specifies CASSYSVETQYF.

The rearrangement links TRBV9 to TRBJ1-1, with D possibly matching TRBD1 (6 bases). V was pared by 0 bases and J by 4 bases, with 16 bases between. This CDR3 contains 16 residues. CDR1 and CDR2 from the germline V gene are SGDLS and YYNGEE. The CDR3 protein is CASSVAAVLQGTEAFF. Here the CDR3 DNA reads TGTGCCAGCAGCGTAGCCGCCGTCCTACAGGGCACTGAAGCTTTCTTT.

In its sample, this clone was seen a few times. The chain recombines TRBV2 with TRBJ1-6; 9 positions agree with TRBD1. V trimming: 3 bases; J trimming: 10 bases; junction bases outside the gene matches: 10. This CDR3 comprises 16 residues. Germline CDR1 is SNHLY and CDR2 is FYNNEI. This chain's CDR3 is CASSERGLGTGSPLHF. As DNA, the CDR3 is TGTGCCAGCAGTGAGAGGGGATTGGGGACAGGGTCACCCCTCCACTTT.

This clone was counted a few times. This chain connects TRBV2 to TRBJ1-2, with a weak D call TRBD1 (5 bases). The V end lost 2 bases, the J end lost 4 bases, and 11 bases lay between the germline ends. The CDR3 is 14 residues long. Germline V lookup: CDR1 SNHLY, CDR2 FYNNEI. CDR3 region: CASSEWSGSYGYTF. The CDR3 DNA reads TGTGCCAGCAGTGAATGGTCAGGGAGCTATGGCTACACCTTC.

This chain joins TRBV5-1 and TRBJ1-1; tentatively, D is TRBD1 (5 bases). From germline, CDR1 is SGHRS and CDR2 YFSETQ. The CDR3 loop spans 14 amino acids. Deletions cut 0 bases from V and 4 bases from J, with 10 bases between. CDR3 coding DNA: TGCGCCAGCAGCTTGGAGCCAGGGTTCACTGAAGCTTTCTTT. It translates to CASSLEPGFTEAFF.

This chain links TRBV19 with TRBJ2-1; tentatively, D is TRBD1 or TRBD2 (6 bases each). The V end lost 4 bases, the J end lost 10 bases, and 14 bases lay between the germline ends. The V gene's germline CDR1 is LNHDA and CDR2 SQIVND (reference sequence). This CDR3 is built from 13 residues. CDR3 region: CASSTGAFFEQFF. CDR3 DNA: TGTGCCAGTAGTACGGGGGCCTTTTTCGAGCAGTTCTTC.

This clone was found once. The chain's CDR3 is CASSEGRSPGANVLTF. The CDR3 region has the DNA TGTGCCAGCTCAGAGGGACGGTCCCCTGGGGCCAACGTCCTGACTTTC. The V call is TRBV18, the J call TRBJ2-6, with D tentatively TRBD1 or TRBD2 (5 bases each). The germline V and J ends were trimmed by 5 bases and 2 bases, with 13 bases remaining between them. CDR3 size: 16 residues. Germline values: CDR1 KGHSH, CDR2 LQKENI.

The chain has TRBV24-1 and TRBJ1-6; D call uncertain. The CDR3 runs 16 residues. V was shortened by 8 bases and J by 0 bases, with 13 bases between the two germline ends. Germline assignment: CDR1 KGHDR and CDR2 SFDVKD. The CDR3 spells CATIAGGSSYNSPLHF. In nucleotides, the CDR3 is TGTGCCACCATAGCGGGCGGAAGCTCCTATAATTCACCCCTCCACTTT.